This T cell receptor (beta chain) was documented in a study of T-cell reconstitution after alpha-beta-depleted transplantation in children. This clonotype was seen only a few times. This sample's TCRbeta library carried unique molecular identifier barcodes. TCRdb reanalysed the PCR reads using MiXCR and keeps one entry per CDR3 protein. The sample holds more than 150,000 distinct CDR3 sequences, about 14% seen once. This TCR came from a human donor who donated a stem cell graft to a child with acute lymphoblastic leukemia. Sample: PBMCs from the stem cell graft donor, taken from the stem cell graft.

CDR3 sequence: CASNLERETQYF. The CDR3, as DNA: TGTGCCAGCAACCTGGAGCGAGAGACCCAGTACTTC. The chain couples TRBV12-3 or TRBV12-4 to TRBJ2-5; D is ambiguous. Trimming took 7 bases from V and 4 from J, leaving 10 bases between them. This CDR3 has 12 amino acids.